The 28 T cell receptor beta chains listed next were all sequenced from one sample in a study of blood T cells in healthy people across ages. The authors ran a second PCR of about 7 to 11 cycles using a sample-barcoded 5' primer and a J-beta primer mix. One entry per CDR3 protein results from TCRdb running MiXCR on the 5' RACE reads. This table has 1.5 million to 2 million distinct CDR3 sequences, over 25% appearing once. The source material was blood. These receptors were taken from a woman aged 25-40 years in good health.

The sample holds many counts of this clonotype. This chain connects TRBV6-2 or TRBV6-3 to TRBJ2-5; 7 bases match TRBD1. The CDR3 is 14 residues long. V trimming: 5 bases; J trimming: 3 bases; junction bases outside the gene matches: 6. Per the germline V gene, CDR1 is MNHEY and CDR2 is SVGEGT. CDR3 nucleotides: TGTGCCAGCAGTCCTACCGGGACAGAAGAGACCCAGTACTTC. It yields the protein CASSPTGTEETQYF.

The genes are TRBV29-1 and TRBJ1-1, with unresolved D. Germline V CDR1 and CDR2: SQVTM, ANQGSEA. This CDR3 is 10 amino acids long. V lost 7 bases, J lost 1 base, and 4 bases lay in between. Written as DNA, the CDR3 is TGCAGCGGATCGAACACTGAAGCTTTCTTT. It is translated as CSGSNTEAFF. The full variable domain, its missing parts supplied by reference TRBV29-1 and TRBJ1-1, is SAVISQKPSRDICQRGTSLTIQCQVDSQVTMMFWYRQQPGQSLTLIATANQGSEATYESGFVIDKFPISRPNLTFSTLTVSNMSPEDSSIYLCSGSNTEAFFGQGTRLTVV.

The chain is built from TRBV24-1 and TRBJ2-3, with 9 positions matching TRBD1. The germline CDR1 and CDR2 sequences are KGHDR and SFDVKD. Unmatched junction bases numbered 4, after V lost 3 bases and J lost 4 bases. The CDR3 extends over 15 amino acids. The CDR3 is CATSDMGQGSDTQYF. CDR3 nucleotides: TGTGCCACCAGTGATATGGGACAGGGATCAGATACGCAGTATTTT.

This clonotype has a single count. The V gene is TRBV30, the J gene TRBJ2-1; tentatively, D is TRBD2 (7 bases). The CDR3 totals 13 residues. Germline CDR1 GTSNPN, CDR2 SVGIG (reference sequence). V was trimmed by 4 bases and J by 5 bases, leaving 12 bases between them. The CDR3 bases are TGTGCCTGGACACGGGGGGCCAACAATGAGCAGTTCTTC. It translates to CAWTRGANNEQFF.

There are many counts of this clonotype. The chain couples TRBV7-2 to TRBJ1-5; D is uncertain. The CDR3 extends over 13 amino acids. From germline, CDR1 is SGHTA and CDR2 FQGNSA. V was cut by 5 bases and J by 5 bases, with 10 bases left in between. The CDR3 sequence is CASSAYRDQPQHF. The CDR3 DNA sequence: TGTGCCAGCAGCGCCTACAGAGATCAGCCCCAGCATTTT.

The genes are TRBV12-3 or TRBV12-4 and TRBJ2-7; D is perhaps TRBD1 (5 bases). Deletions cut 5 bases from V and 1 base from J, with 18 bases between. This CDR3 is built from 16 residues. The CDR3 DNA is TGTGCCAGCAGTCCCCCCCCCGGTACAGGTTCCTACGAGCAGTACTTC. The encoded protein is CASSPPPGTGSYEQYF.

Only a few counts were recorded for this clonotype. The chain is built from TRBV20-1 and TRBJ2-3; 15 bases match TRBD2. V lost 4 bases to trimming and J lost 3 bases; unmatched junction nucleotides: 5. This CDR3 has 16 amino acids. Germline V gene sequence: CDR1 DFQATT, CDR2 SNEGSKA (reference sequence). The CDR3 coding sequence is TGCAGTGCTAAAGGACTAGCGGGAGGGGCTACAGATACGCAGTATTTT. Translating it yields CSAKGLAGGATDTQYF.

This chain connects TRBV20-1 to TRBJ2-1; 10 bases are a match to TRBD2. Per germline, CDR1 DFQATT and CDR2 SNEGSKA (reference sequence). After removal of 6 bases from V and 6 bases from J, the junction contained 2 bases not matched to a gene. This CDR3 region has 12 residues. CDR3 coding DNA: TGCAGTGCGGAGCGGGGGGGCAATGAGCAGTTCTTC. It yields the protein CSAERGGNEQFF.

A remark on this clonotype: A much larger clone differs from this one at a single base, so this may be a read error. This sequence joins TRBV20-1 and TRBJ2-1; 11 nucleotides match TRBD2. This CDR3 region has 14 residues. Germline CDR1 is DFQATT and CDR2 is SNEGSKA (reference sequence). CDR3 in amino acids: CSARVAGGPGEQSF. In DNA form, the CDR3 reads TGCAGTGCTAGAGTAGCGGGAGGGCCTGGTGAGCAGTCCTTC.

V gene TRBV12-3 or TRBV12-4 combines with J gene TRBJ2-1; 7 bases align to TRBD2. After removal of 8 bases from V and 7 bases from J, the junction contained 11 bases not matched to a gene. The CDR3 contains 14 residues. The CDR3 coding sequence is TGTGCCAGCCGTGGGGGGGGATCGCTAAATGAGCAGTTCTTC. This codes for CASRGGGSLNEQFF.

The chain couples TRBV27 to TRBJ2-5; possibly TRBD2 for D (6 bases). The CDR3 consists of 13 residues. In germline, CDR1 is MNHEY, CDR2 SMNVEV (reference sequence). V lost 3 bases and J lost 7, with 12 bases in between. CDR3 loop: CASSFGQEGTQYF. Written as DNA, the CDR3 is TGTGCCAGCAGTTTCGGGCAGGAGGGGACCCAGTACTTC.

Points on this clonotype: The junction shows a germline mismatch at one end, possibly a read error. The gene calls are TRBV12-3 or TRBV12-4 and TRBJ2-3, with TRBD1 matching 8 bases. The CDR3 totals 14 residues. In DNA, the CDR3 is TGTACCAGCAGTAGGACAGGGTTGACAGATGCGCAGTATTTT. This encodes CTSSRTGLTDAQYF.

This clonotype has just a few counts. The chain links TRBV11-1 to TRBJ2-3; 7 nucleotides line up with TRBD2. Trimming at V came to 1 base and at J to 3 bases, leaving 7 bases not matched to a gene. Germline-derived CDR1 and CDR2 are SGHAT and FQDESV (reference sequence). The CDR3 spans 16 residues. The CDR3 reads CASSLVFPGGTDTQYF. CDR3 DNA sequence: TGTGCCAGCAGCTTAGTTTTTCCGGGAGGAACAGATACGCAGTATTTT.

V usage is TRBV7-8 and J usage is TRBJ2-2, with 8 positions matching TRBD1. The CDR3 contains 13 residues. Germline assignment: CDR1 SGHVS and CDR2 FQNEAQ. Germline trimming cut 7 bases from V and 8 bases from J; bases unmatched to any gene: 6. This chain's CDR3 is CASNTGGRGELFF. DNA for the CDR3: TGTGCCAGCAACACAGGGGGAAGGGGGGAGCTGTTTTTT.

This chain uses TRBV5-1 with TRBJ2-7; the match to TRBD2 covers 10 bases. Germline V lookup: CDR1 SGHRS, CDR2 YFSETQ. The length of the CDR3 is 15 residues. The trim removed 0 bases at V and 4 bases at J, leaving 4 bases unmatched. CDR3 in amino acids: CASSLVAGGLYEQYF. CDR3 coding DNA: TGCGCCAGCAGCTTGGTAGCGGGAGGACTGTACGAGCAGTACTTC.

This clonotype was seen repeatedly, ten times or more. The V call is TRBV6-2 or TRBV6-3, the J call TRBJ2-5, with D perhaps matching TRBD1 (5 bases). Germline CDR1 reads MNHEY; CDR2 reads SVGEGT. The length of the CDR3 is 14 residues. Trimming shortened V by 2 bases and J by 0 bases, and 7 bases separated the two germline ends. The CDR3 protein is CASSYGRDQETQYF. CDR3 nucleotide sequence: TGTGCCAGCAGTTACGGCAGGGACCAAGAGACCCAGTACTTC.

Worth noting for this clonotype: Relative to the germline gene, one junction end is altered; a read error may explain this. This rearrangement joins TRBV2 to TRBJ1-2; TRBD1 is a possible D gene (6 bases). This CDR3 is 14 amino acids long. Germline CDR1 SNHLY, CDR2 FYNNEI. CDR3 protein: CASRNPDSSYVYTF. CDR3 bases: TGTGCCAGCAGGAACCCGGACAGCAGCTATGTCTACACCTTC.

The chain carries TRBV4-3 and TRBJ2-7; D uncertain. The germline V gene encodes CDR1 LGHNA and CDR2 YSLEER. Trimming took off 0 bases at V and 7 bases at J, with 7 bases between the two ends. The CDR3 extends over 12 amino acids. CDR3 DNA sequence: TGCGCCAGCAGCCAAGATGCCGGGGAGCAGTACTTC. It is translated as CASSQDAGEQYF.

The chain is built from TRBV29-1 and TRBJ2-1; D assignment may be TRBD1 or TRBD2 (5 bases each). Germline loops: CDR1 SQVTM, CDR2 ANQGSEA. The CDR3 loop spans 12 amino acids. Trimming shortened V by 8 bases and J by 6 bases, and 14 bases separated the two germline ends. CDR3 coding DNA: TGCAGCATAGTGGGGGTGATCAATGAGCAGTTCTTC. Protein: CSIVGVINEQFF.

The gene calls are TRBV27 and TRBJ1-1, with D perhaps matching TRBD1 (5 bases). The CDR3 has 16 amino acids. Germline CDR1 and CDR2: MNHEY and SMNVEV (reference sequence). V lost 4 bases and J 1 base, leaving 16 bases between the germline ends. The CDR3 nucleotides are TGTGCCAGCAGTTCCCATCCAGGGATACAGAACACTGAAGCTTTCTTT. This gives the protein CASSSHPGIQNTEAFF.

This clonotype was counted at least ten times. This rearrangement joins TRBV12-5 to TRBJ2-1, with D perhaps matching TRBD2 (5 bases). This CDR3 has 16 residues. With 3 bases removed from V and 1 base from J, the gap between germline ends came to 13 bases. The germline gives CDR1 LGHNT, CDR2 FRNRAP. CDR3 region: CASGLPSAGSYNEQFF. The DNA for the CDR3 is TGTGCTAGTGGTTTACCCTCCGCGGGTTCCTACAATGAGCAGTTCTTC.

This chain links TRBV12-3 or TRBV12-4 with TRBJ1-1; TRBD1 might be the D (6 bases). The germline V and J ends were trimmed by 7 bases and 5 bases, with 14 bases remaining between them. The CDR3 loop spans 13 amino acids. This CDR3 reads CASITGWGTEAFF. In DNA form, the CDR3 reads TGTGCCAGCATTACAGGGTGGGGGACTGAAGCTTTCTTT.

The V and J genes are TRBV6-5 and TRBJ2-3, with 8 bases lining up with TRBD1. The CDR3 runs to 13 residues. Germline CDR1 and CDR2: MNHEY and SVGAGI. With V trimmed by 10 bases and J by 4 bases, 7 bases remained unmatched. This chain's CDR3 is CATETGGADTQYF. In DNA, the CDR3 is TGTGCCACCGAAACAGGGGGTGCAGATACGCAGTATTTT.

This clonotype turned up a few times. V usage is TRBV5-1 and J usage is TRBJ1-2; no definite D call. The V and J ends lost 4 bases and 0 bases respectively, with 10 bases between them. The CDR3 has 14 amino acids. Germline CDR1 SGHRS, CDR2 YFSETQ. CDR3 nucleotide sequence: TGCGCCAGCAGCCCGGATATGGCTAACTATGGCTACACCTTC. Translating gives CASSPDMANYGYTF.

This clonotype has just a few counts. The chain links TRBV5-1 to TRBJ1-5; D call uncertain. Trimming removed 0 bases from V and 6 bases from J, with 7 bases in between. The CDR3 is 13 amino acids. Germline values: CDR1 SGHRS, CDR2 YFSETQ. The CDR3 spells CASSLDPAQPQHF. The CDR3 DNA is TGCGCCAGCAGCTTGGACCCGGCTCAGCCCCAGCATTTT.

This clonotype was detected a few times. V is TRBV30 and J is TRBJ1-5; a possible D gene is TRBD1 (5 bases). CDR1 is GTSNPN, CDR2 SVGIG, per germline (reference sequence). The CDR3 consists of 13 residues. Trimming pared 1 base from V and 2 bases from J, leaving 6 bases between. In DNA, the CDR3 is TGTGCCTGGAGTGCACAGGGCAATCAGCCCCAGCATTTT. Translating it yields CAWSAQGNQPQHF.

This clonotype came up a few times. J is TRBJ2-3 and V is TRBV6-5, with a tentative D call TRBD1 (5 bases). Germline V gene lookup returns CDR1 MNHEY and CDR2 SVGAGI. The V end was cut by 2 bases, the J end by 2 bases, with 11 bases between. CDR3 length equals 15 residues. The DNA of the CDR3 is TGTGCCAGCAGTTACAGGGGCAGGGACACAGATACGCAGTATTTT. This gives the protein CASSYRGRDTDTQYF.

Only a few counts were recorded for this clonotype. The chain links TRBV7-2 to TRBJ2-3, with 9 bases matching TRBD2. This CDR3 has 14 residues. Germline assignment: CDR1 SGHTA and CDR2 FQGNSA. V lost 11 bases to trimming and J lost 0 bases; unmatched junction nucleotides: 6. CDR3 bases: TGTGCCGGAAGCGGGGGGTATAGCACAGATACGCAGTATTTT. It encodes CAGSGGYSTDTQYF.